These 30 T cell receptor beta chains came from one sample sequenced in a study of blood T cell repertoires in COVID-19. Produced via immunoSEQ multiplex PCR; TCRdb's table is partial and in-frame only. The sample contains about 110,000 clones, about 82% of which appear only once. Sequencing was done on a sample of peripheral blood. All receptors derive from an elderly man with COVID-19, enrolled during active disease.

The chain uses TRBV11-2 and TRBJ2-7; 7 nucleotides line up with TRBD2. Looked up from germline, CDR1 is SGHAT and CDR2 is FQNNGV. J lost 3 bases, V lost 3 bases, and 5 bases had no gene match. The CDR3 contains 14 residues. CDR3 sequence: CASSFSGPGYEQYF. The CDR3 bases are TGTGCCAGCAGCTTTAGCGGGCCCGGCTACGAGCAGTACTTC. The full variable domain, rest sourced from reference TRBV11-2 and TRBJ2-7, is EAGVAQSPRYKIIEKRQSVAFWCNPISGHATLYWYQQILGQGPKLLIQFQNNGVVDDSQLPKDRFSAERLKGVDSTLKIQPAKLEDSAVYLCASSFSGPGYEQYFGPGTRLTVT.

The chain recombines TRBV20-1 with TRBJ2-1, with 10 nucleotides matching TRBD2. Germline lookup yields CDR1 DFQATT and CDR2 SNEGSKA (reference sequence). Germline trimming cut 3 bases from V and 9 bases from J; bases unmatched to any gene: 14. The CDR3 loop spans 16 amino acids. CDR3 nucleotide sequence: TGCAGTGCTAGTCCCCTAGCGGGAGTGGAGATAGGTGAGCAGTTCTTC. Amino acid sequence: CSASPLAGVEIGEQFF.

The gene calls are TRBV28 and TRBJ1-4, with 8 nucleotides matching TRBD1. CDR1 and CDR2 from the germline V gene are MDHEN and SYDVKM. The CDR3 runs 15 residues. After removal of 6 bases from V and 7 bases from J, the junction contained 10 bases not matched to a gene. In DNA, the CDR3 is TGTGCCAGCAGGGTTGGACAGGGAGGGGTTGAAAAACTGTTTTTT. It yields the protein CASRVGQGGVEKLFF.

In DNA, the CDR3 is TGTGCCAGCAGCCTTAACGACAGGGAAGAAGGTGGCTACACCTTC. As protein: CASSLNDREEGGYTF. The genes are TRBV3-1 (or the pseudogene TRBV3-2) and TRBJ1-2, with 7 bases lining up with TRBD1. V shed 4 bases, J shed 7 bases, and the junction held 12 bases outside the gene matches. The length of the CDR3 is 15 residues. Germline lookup yields CDR1 LGHDT and CDR2 YNNKEL (reference sequence).

The V call is TRBV4-1, the J call TRBJ2-4; TRBD2 matches at 8 bases. V lost 1 base and J lost 4; bases outside the gene matches: 0. There are 14 residues in the CDR3. CDR1 is MGHRA and CDR2 is YSYEKL in the germline V gene. The CDR3 sequence: CASSQVAGKNIQYF. The CDR3 bases are TGCGCCAGCAGCCAAGTAGCGGGGAAAAACATTCAGTACTTC.

This clone was found a few times. The chain employs TRBV28 and TRBJ2-7; 9 positions match TRBD1. Trimming at V came to 5 bases and at J to 5 bases, leaving 7 bases not matched to a gene. Germline V lookup: CDR1 MDHEN, CDR2 SYDVKM. The CDR3 sequence is 14 residues long. As DNA, the CDR3 is TGTGCCAGCAGTCCAGGGACAGGGCGGAACGAGCAGTACTTC. Protein product: CASSPGTGRNEQYF.

V gene TRBV20-1 combines with J gene TRBJ2-1; 8 nucleotides agree with TRBD2. With V trimmed by 3 bases and J by 2 bases, 6 bases remained unmatched. The CDR3 is made up of 15 amino acids. CDR1 DFQATT and CDR2 SNEGSKA come from the germline V gene (reference sequence). As DNA, the CDR3 is TGCAGTGCTAGTCCAGCGGGAGCCGCCTACAATGAGCAGTTCTTC. Translating gives CSASPAGAAYNEQFF.

This chain uses TRBV5-8 with TRBJ1-6; a weak D match, TRBD1 (5 bases). The germline V gene has CDR1 SGHTS and CDR2 YDEGEE. With 2 bases removed from V and 3 bases from J, the gap between germline ends came to 9 bases. This CDR3 is 15 amino acids long. CDR3 DNA sequence: TGTGCCAGCAGCTTTGGGGCAATCTATAATTCACCCCTCCACTTT. Translating it yields CASSFGAIYNSPLHF.

The chain links TRBV7-3 to TRBJ1-2, with a possible D match to TRBD1 (5 bases). Looked up from germline, CDR1 is SGHTA and CDR2 is FQGTGA. The V and J ends lost 3 bases and 8 bases respectively, with 13 bases between them. The CDR3 has 13 amino acids. The CDR3 here is CASSFGGGYGYTF. CDR3 coding DNA: TGTGCCAGCAGCTTTGGGGGAGGGTACGGCTACACCTTC.

The chain recombines TRBV6-1 with TRBJ2-2; 8 nucleotides line up with TRBD1. This CDR3 is 16 amino acids long. Germline CDR1 is MNHNS and CDR2 is SASEGT. The junction had 10 bases not matched to a gene; V was cut back by 4 bases and J by 6 bases. As DNA, the CDR3 is TGTGCCAGCAGTGCCCAGGGACAGGTATTCGCCGGGGAGCTGTTTTTT. The encoded protein is CASSAQGQVFAGELFF.

The chain joins TRBV27 to TRBJ2-7, with TRBD1 matching over 7 bases. The germline CDR1 and CDR2 sequences are MNHEY and SMNVEV (reference sequence). The CDR3 runs to 14 residues. V lost 4 bases, J lost 0 bases, and 3 bases stayed unmatched. The CDR3 here is CASSSRQGSYEQYF. Here the CDR3 DNA reads TGTGCCAGCAGTTCCCGACAGGGCTCCTACGAGCAGTACTTC.

This clone turned up a few times. The V gene is TRBV9, the J gene TRBJ2-1; unclear D gene. This CDR3 spans 14 amino acids. Germline CDR1 and CDR2: SGDLS and YYNGEE. The V and J ends lost 3 bases and 4 bases respectively, with 11 bases between them. CDR3 residues: CASSGDGYYNEQFF. CDR3 bases: TGTGCCAGCAGCGGCGACGGGTATTACAATGAGCAGTTCTTC.

This clone was detected a few times. The genes are TRBV11-3 and TRBJ2-1; D remains ambiguous. This CDR3 spans 13 amino acids. With 4 bases removed from V and 10 bases from J, the gap between germline ends came to 14 bases. Germline V CDR1 and CDR2: SGHNT, YENEEA. CDR3 in DNA: TGTGCCAGCAGCTATGTACCGGGTAGCGAGCAGTTCTTC. Encoded protein: CASSYVPGSEQFF.

The chain has TRBV11-1 and TRBJ2-5; 13 bases agree with TRBD2. This CDR3 has 14 amino acids. Germline CDR1 SGHAT, CDR2 FQDESV (reference sequence). With V trimmed by 4 bases and J by 8 bases, 4 bases remained unmatched. CDR3 sequence reads: CASSWTSGRTTQYF. For the CDR3, the DNA is TGTGCCAGCAGCTGGACTAGCGGGAGAACAACCCAGTACTTC.

Concerning this clone itself: This sample also contains other DNA sequences that code for the same CDR3. The V gene is TRBV5-1, the J gene TRBJ1-1, with unresolved D. V shed 0 bases and J shed 2 bases, with 11 bases lying between them. CDR1 and CDR2 from the germline V gene are SGHRS and YFSETQ. CDR3 length: 15 residues. CDR3 amino acids: CASSLGNTGNTEAFF. The DNA of the CDR3 is TGCGCCAGCAGCTTGGGAAACACGGGAAACACTGAAGCTTTCTTT.

This chain connects TRBV6-1 to TRBJ1-2, with 8 bases identical to TRBD1. The CDR3 length is 14 residues. In germline, CDR1 is MNHNS, CDR2 SASEGT. J was trimmed by 6 bases and V by 2 bases; bases with no gene match: 5. The CDR3 nucleotides are TGTGCCAGCAGTGAAAGGGACAGGCCCCATGGCTACACCTTC. It specifies CASSERDRPHGYTF.

V and J are TRBV11-2 and TRBJ2-7; TRBD2 aligns across 8 bases. V was clipped by 7 bases and J by 0 bases; unmatched bases: 8. CDR1 and CDR2 (germline): SGHAT, FQNNGV. The CDR3 loop spans 15 amino acids. The CDR3 sequence: CASKDLAGSSYEQYF. CDR3 coding DNA: TGTGCCAGCAAGGACTTAGCGGGAAGCTCCTACGAGCAGTACTTC.

V is TRBV28 and J is TRBJ1-3; no clear D. This CDR3 is built from 17 residues. Between the trimmed V and J ends, which lost 2 bases and 4 bases, there was a span of 18 bases. Germline-derived CDR1 and CDR2 are MDHEN and SYDVKM. In DNA form, the CDR3 reads TGTGCCAGCAGTTTAACCCTTGGAGGGTTGGCCGGAAACACCATATATTTT. Its translation: CASSLTLGGLAGNTIYF.

The CDR3 nucleotides are TGTGCCAGCAGTGTCCGGGACAGCTCCTACGAGCAGTACTTC. Translated, it gives CASSVRDSSYEQYF. The chain uses TRBV6-2 or TRBV6-3 and TRBJ2-7, with TRBD1 matching over 7 bases. The germline CDR1 and CDR2 sequences are MNHEY and SVGEGT. CDR3 size: 14 residues. V dropped 5 bases and J dropped 0; count of bases not matched to a gene: 4.

The rearrangement links TRBV9 to TRBJ2-1; D gene ambiguous. The CDR3 is 15 residues long. CDR1 is SGDLS and CDR2 is YYNGEE in the germline V gene. V was shortened by 0 bases and J by 8 bases, with 15 bases between the two germline ends. For the CDR3, the DNA is TGTGCCAGCAGCGTAGTCGACCGCACTGGAGATGAGCAGTTCTTC. It codes for CASSVVDRTGDEQFF. Combining the CDR3 with reference TRBV9 and TRBJ2-1 gives the whole variable domain DSGVTQTPKHLITATGQRVTLRCSPRSGDLSVYWYQQSLDQGLQFLIQYYNGEERAKGNILERFSAQQFPDLHSELNLSSLELGDSALYFCASSVVDRTGDEQFFGPGTRLTVL.

CDR3 bases: TGCGCCAGCAGCTTGGGGCAGCGAAGCTCTGGGGCCAACGTCCTGACTTTC. Encoded protein: CASSLGQRSSGANVLTF. This sequence joins TRBV5-1 and TRBJ2-6; D gene uncertain. The CDR3 is made up of 17 amino acids. V dropped 0 bases and J dropped 0 bases, with 10 bases sitting between them. Germline CDR1 and CDR2: SGHRS and YFSETQ.

This chain joins TRBV12-3 or TRBV12-4 and TRBJ1-1; unclear D gene. This CDR3 region has 13 residues. Trimming removed 7 bases from V and 3 bases from J, with 12 bases in between. CDR3 DNA sequence: TGTGCCAGCACCCCATCGGGGTACACTGAAGCTTTCTTT. This translates into CASTPSGYTEAFF.

This clone came up a few times. The V and J genes are TRBV28 and TRBJ1-2; 11 bases align to TRBD1. Germline-derived CDR1 and CDR2 are MDHEN and SYDVKM. This CDR3 has 16 residues. J gave up 4 bases and V 7 bases, and 11 bases lay outside the gene matches. CDR3 in amino acids: CASTTSGTGGPYGYTF. The CDR3 DNA reads TGTGCCAGCACAACTTCCGGGACAGGGGGTCCCTATGGCTACACCTTC.

The chain carries TRBV29-1 and TRBJ2-1, with TRBD2 identical over 7 bases. Germline-derived CDR1 and CDR2 are SQVTM and ANQGSEA. The CDR3 is 17 residues long. Germline trimming cut 0 bases from V and 0 bases from J; bases unmatched to any gene: 8. Here the CDR3 reads CSVEDPAQRGSYNEQFF. In nucleotides, the CDR3 is TGCAGCGTTGAAGATCCCGCTCAGCGGGGCTCCTACAATGAGCAGTTCTTC.

This clone occurred a few times. V gene TRBV2 combines with J gene TRBJ2-7; possible D gene TRBD2, 6 bases. V shed 8 bases and J shed 4 bases, with 12 bases lying between them. CDR1 is SNHLY, CDR2 FYNNEI, per germline. The CDR3 runs to 12 residues. The chain's CDR3 is CASGRGSYEQYF. The DNA for the CDR3 is TGTGCCAGCGGCCGGGGGAGTTACGAGCAGTACTTC.

The chain carries TRBV10-3 and TRBJ2-5, with 7 bases identical to TRBD2. The germline V gene encodes CDR1 ENHRY and CDR2 SYGVKD. V was clipped by 2 bases and J by 2 bases; unmatched bases: 5. This CDR3 region has 15 residues. Here the CDR3 DNA reads TGTGCCATCAGTGAGCCCCAAGCGGGGCAAGAGACCCAGTACTTC. It codes for CAISEPQAGQETQYF.

This rearrangement joins TRBV21-1 to TRBJ2-1; the table's D call, TRBD2, was not checked against the DNA. TRBV21-1 is flagged as a pseudogene. The length of the CDR3 is 17 residues. The chain's CDR3 is CASSVVLAGGAYNEQFF. The CDR3 bases are TGTGCCAGCAGCGTCGTACTAGCGGGAGGGGCGTACAATGAGCAGTTCTTC.

The V and J genes are TRBV5-1 and TRBJ2-3, with D perhaps TRBD2 (6 bases). The CDR3 extends over 16 amino acids. Trimming stripped 0 bases from V and 6 bases from J, with 17 bases between. Per the germline V gene, CDR1 is SGHRS and CDR2 is YFSETQ. The CDR3 loop reads CASSLVGTHLGDTQYF. The CDR3 DNA follows: TGCGCCAGCAGCTTGGTGGGGACTCACCTAGGGGATACGCAGTATTTT.

In DNA, the CDR3 is TGTGCCAGCAGCTCGTTCCCGGGACTAGCGAAACCTACTGAGCAGTTCTTC. Protein sequence: CASSSFPGLAKPTEQFF. The genes are TRBV5-6 and TRBJ2-1, with TRBD2 identical over 10 bases. The V gene's germline CDR1 is SGHDT and CDR2 YYEEEE. V was clipped by 3 bases and J by 9 bases; unmatched bases: 15. This CDR3 has 17 amino acids.

V usage is TRBV7-2 and J usage is TRBJ2-7, with 7 bases matching TRBD2. CDR3 length equals 15 residues. V shed 4 bases and J 2 bases; nucleotides not matched to a gene: 8. Germline-derived CDR1 and CDR2 are SGHTA and FQGNSA. CDR3: CASSSGGRGPYEQYF. In DNA, the CDR3 is TGTGCCAGCAGCTCCGGGGGGAGGGGACCCTACGAGCAGTACTTC.